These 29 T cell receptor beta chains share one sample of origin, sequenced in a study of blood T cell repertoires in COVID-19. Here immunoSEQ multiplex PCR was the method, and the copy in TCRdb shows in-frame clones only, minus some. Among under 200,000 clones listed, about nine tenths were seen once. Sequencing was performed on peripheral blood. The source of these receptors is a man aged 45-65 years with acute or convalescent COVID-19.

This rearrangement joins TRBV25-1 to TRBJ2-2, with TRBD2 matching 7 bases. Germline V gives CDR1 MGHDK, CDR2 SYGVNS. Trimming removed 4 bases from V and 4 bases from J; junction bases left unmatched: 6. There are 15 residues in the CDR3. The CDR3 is CASSAAGAGTGELFF. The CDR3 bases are TGTGCCAGCAGTGCTGCGGGAGCGGGCACCGGGGAGCTGTTTTTT.

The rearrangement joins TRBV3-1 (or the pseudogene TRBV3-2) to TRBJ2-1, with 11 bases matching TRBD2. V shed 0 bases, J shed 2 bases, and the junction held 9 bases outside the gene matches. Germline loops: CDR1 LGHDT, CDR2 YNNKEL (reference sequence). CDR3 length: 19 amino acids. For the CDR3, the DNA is TGTGCCAGCAGCCAAGAACCCCCTTTTAGCGGGGGGGCCTACAATGAGCAGTTCTTC. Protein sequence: CASSQEPPFSGGAYNEQFF.

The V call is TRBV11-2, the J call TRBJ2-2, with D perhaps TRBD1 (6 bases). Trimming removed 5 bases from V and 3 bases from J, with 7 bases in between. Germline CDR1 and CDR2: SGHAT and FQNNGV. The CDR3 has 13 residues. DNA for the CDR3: TGTGCCAGCAGCGGACAGCACACCGGGGAGCTGTTTTTT. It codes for CASSGQHTGELFF.

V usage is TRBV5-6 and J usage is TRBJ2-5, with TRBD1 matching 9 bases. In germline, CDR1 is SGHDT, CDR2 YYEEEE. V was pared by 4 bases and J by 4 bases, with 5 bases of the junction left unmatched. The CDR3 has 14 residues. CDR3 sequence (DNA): TGTGCCAGCAGCCCACAGGGGGCCCGAGAGACCCAGTACTTC. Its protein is CASSPQGARETQYF.

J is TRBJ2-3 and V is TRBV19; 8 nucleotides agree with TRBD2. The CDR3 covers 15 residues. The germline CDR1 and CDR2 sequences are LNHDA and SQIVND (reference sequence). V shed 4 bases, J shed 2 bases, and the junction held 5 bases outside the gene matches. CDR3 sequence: CASSRFGGATDTQYF. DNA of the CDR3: TGTGCCAGTAGTAGATTCGGGGGGGCCACAGATACGCAGTATTTT.

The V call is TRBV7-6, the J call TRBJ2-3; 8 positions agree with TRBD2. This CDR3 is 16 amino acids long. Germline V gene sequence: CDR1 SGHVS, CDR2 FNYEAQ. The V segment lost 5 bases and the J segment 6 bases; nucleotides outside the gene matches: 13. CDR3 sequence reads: CASSADGGAISDTQYF. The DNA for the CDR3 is TGTGCCAGCAGCGCTGACGGGGGGGCCATTAGTGATACGCAGTATTTT.

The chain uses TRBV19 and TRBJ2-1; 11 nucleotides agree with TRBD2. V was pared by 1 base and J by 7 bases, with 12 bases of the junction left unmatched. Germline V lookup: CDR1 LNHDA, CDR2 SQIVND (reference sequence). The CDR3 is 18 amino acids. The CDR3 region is CASSIGRGIAGGSNEQFF. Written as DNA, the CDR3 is TGTGCCAGTAGTATAGGGAGGGGAATAGCGGGAGGGTCTAATGAGCAGTTCTTC. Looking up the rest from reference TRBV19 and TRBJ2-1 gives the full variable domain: DGGITQSPKYLFRKEGQNVTLSCEQNLNHDAMYWYRQDPGQGLRLIYYSQIVNDFQKGDIAEGYSVSREKKESFPLTVTSAQKNPTAFYLCASSIGRGIAGGSNEQFFGPGTRLTVL.

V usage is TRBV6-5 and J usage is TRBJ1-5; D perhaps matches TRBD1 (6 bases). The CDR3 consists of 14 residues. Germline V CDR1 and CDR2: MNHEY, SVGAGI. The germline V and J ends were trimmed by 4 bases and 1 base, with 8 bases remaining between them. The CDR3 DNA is TGTGCCAGCAGTTCCAGGGGAAGCAATCAGCCCCAGCATTTT. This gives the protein CASSSRGSNQPQHF.

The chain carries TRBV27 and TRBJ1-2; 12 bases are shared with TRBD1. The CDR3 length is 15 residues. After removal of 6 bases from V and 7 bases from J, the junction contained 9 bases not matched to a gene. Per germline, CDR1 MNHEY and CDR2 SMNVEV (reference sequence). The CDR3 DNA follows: TGTGCCAGCAGCTACCGGGACAGGGGGCGTCGTGGCTACACCTTC. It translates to CASSYRDRGRRGYTF.

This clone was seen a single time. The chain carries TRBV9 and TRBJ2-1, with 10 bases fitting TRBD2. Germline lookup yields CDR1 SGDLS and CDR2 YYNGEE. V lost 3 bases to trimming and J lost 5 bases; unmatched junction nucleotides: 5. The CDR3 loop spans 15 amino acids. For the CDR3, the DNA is TGTGCCAGCAGCGCTAGCGGGAGTTCCCACAATGAGCAGTTCTTC. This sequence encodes CASSASGSSHNEQFF.

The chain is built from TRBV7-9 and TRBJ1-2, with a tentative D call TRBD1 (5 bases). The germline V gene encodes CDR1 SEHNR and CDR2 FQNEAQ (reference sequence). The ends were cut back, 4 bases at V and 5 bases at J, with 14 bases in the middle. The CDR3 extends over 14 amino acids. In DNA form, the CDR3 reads TGTGCCAGCAGCTCCGTAGGGGCCGGGTATGGCTACACCTTC. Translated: CASSSVGAGYGYTF.

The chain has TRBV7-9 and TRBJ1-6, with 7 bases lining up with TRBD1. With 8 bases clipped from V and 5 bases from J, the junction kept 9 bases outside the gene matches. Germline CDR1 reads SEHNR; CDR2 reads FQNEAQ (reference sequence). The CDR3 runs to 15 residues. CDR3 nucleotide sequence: TGTGCCAGCGATCGCCGGGGACAGAATAATTCACCCCTCCACTTT. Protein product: CASDRRGQNNSPLHF.

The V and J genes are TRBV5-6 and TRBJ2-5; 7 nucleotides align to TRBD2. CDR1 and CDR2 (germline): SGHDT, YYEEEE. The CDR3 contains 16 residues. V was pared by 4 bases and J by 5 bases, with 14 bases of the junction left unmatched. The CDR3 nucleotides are TGTGCCAGCAGCGACAACGGGAGGAAGTTTTCTGAGACCCAGTACTTC. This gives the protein CASSDNGRKFSETQYF.

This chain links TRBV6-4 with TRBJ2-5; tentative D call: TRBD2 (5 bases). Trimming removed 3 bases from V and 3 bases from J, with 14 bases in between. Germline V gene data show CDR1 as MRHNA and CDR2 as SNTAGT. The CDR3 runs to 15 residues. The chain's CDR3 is CASSDRASLKETQYF. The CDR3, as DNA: TGTGCCAGCAGTGATAGGGCTAGCTTAAAAGAGACCCAGTACTTC.

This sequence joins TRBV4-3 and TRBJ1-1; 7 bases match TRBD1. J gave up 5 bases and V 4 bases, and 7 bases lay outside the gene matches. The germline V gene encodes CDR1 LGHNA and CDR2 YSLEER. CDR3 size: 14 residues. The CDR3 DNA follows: TGCGCCAGCAGCCCAGGGACAGCATGGACTGAAGCTTTCTTT. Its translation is CASSPGTAWTEAFF.

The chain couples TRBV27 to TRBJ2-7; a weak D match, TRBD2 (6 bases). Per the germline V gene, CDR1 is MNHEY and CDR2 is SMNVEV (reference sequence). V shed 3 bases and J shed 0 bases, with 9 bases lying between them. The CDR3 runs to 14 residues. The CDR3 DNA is TGTGCCAGCAGTTTGGGAGGAAGCTCCTACGAGCAGTACTTC. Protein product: CASSLGGSSYEQYF.

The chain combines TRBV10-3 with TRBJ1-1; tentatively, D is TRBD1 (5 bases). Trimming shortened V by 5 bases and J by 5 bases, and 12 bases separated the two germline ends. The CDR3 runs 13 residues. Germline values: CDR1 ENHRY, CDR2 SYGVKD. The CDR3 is CAISWGEGTEAFF. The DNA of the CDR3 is TGTGCCATCAGTTGGGGGGAGGGGACTGAAGCTTTCTTT.

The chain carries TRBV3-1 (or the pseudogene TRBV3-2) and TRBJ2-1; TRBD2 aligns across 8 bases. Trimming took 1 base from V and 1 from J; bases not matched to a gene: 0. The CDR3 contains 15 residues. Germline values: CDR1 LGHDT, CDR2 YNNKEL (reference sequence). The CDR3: CASSQGGGSYNEQFF. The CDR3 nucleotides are TGTGCCAGCAGCCAAGGCGGGGGGTCCTACAATGAGCAGTTCTTC.

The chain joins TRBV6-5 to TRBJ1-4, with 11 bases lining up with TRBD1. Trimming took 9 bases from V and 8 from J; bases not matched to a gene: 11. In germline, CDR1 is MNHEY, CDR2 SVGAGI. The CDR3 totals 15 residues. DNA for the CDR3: TGTGCCAGTCGGGGGACAGGGGGTCTGGGCGAAAAACTGTTTTTT. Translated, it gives CASRGTGGLGEKLFF.

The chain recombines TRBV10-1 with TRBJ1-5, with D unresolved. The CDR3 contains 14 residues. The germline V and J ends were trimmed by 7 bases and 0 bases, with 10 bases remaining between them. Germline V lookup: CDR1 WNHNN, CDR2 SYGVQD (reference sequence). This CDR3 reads CASTVGCSNQPQHF. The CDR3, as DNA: TGCGCCAGCACCGTCGGGTGTAGCAATCAGCCCCAGCATTTT.

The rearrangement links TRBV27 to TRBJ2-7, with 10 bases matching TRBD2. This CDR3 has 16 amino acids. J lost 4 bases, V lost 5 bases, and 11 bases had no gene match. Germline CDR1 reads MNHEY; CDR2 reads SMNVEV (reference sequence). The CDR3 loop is CASSRGALAGDYEQYF. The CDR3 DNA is TGTGCCAGCAGTAGGGGGGCCCTAGCGGGAGATTACGAGCAGTACTTC.

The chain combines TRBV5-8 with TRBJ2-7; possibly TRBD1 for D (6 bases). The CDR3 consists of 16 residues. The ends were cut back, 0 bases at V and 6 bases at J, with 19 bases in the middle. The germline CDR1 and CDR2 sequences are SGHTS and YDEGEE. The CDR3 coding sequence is TGTGCCAGCAGCTTGGAGGGGGTGGTTAGGGGATTCGAGCAGTACGTC. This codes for CASSLEGVVRGFEQYV.

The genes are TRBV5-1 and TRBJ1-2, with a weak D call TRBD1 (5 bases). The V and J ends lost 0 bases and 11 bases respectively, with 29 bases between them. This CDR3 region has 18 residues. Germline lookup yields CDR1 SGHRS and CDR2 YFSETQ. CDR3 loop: CASSLGDRQSLNSIGYTF. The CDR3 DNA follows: TGCGCCAGCAGCTTGGGAGATCGACAGAGCCTTAACTCCATTGGGTACACCTTC. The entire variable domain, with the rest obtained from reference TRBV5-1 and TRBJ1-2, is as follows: KAGVTQTPRYLIKTRGQQVTLSCSPISGHRSVSWYQQTPGQGLQFLFEYFSETQRNKGNFPGRFSGRQFSNSRSEMNVSTLELGDSALYLCASSLGDRQSLNSIGYTFGSGTRLTVV.

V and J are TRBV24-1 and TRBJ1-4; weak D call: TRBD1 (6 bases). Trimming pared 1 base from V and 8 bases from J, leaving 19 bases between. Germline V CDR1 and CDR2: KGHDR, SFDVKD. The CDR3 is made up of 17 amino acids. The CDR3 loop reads CATSDFPTAGVKEKLFF. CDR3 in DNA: TGTGCCACCAGTGATTTTCCGACGGCAGGGGTGAAGGAAAAACTGTTTTTT.

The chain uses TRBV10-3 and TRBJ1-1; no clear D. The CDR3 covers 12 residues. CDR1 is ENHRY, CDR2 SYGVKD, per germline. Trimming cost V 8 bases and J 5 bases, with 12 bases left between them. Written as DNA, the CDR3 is TGTGCCATCGCCCCCACGGGGACTGAAGCTTTCTTT. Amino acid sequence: CAIAPTGTEAFF.

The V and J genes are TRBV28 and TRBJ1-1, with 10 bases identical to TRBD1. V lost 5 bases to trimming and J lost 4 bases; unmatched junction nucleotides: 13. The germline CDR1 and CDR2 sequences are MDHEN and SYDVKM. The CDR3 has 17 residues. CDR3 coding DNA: TGTGCCAGCAGTCCGCCGGGACAGGGGACTCTGGGCACTGAAGCTTTCTTT. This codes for CASSPPGQGTLGTEAFF. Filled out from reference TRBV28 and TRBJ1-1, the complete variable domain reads DVKVTQSSRYLVKRTGEKVFLECVQDMDHENMFWYRQDPGLGLRLIYFSYDVKMKEKGDIPEGYSVSREKKERFSLILESASTNQTSMYLCASSPPGQGTLGTEAFFGQGTRLTVV.

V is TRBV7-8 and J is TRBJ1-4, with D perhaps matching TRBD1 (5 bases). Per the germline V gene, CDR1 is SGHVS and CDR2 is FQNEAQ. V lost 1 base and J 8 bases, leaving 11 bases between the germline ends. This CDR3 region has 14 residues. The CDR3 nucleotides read TGTGCCAGCAGCTTAGAAGCCAGGGAAGAAAAACTGTTTTTT. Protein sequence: CASSLEAREEKLFF. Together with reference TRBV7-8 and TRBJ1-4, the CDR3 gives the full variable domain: GAGVSQSPRYKVAKRGQDVALRCDPISGHVSLFWYQQALGQGPEFLTYFQNEAQLDKSGLPSDRFFAERPEGSVSTLKIQRTQQEDSAVYLCASSLEAREEKLFFGSGTQLSVL.

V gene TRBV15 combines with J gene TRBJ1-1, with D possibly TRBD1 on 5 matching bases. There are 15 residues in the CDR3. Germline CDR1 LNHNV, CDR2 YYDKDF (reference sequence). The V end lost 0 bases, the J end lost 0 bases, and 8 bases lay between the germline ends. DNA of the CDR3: TGTGCCACCAGCAGAGACAGGGATCTGAACACTGAAGCTTTCTTT. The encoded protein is CATSRDRDLNTEAFF.

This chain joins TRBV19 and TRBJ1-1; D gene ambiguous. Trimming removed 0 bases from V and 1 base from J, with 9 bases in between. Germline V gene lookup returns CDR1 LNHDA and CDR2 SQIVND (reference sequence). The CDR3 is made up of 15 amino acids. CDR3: CASSIDGRSNTEAFF. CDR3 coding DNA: TGTGCCAGTAGTATAGATGGCAGGTCGAACACTGAAGCTTTCTTT. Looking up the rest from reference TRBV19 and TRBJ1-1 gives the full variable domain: DGGITQSPKYLFRKEGQNVTLSCEQNLNHDAMYWYRQDPGQGLRLIYYSQIVNDFQKGDIAEGYSVSREKKESFPLTVTSAQKNPTAFYLCASSIDGRSNTEAFFGQGTRLTVV.